What follows are 14 T cell receptor beta chains derived from one specimen sequenced in a study of blood T cells in healthy people across ages. A J-beta primer mix and a sample-barcoded 5' primer were used in a second PCR of about 7 to 12 cycles. TCRdb used MiXCR to reprocess the 5' RACE reads, holding one entry per CDR3 protein. The sample has more than 700,000 distinct CDR3 sequences; approximately 53% are singletons. The sample consisted of blood. The receptors stem from a man of 80 years or more in good health.

This clonotype was seen more than once but under ten times. The V gene is TRBV12-3 or TRBV12-4, the J gene TRBJ2-7, with 13 bases that match TRBD2. The J call may be faulty, since TRBJ2-5 better matches the DNA end. This CDR3 is 16 amino acids long. DNA for the CDR3: TGTGCCAGCAGCCCCGGACTAGCGGGAGCCCTAGGGACCCAGTACTTC. The encoded protein is CASSPGLAGALGTQYF.

The chain couples TRBV4-1 to TRBJ2-1; D is unresolved. The J call could be wrong; TRBJ2-7 is a better fit for the DNA end. CDR1 is MGHRA and CDR2 is YSYEKL in the germline V gene. The CDR3 has 16 amino acids. CDR3 DNA: TGCGCCAGCAGCCAAGATTGGTTAAGCACCTACAATGAGCAGTACTTC. It encodes CASSQDWLSTYNEQYF.

The chain recombines TRBV5-1 with TRBJ2-3; D is possibly TRBD1 (6 bases). V lost 2 bases and J 14 bases, leaving 15 bases between the germline ends. There are 12 residues in the CDR3. CDR1 is SGHRS, CDR2 YFSETQ, per germline. CDR3 bases: TGCGCCAGCAGCTTTGGGGCAGGGGATGCGTATTTT. It is translated as CASSFGAGDAYF.

This clonotype occurred once. This rearrangement joins TRBV5-1 to TRBJ2-4; 7 bases are shared with TRBD2. This CDR3 is 15 amino acids long. V lost 2 bases and J lost 6; bases outside the gene matches: 8. CDR1 and CDR2 from the germline V gene are SGHRS and YFSETQ. CDR3 amino acids: CASSLGTGGRNIQYF. The CDR3 DNA sequence: TGCGCCAGCAGCTTAGGGACTGGCGGGAGAAACATTCAGTACTTC.

V is TRBV27 and J is TRBJ2-7, with no clear D. Germline V lookup: CDR1 MNHEY, CDR2 SMNVEV (reference sequence). Deletions cut 0 bases from V and 4 bases from J, with 13 bases between. The CDR3 runs 15 residues. CDR3 residues: CASSLSIGVGYEQYF. CDR3 nucleotide sequence: TGTGCCAGCAGTTTATCGATAGGAGTCGGTTACGAGCAGTACTTC.

This chain links TRBV5-1 with TRBJ2-4; 10 nucleotides match TRBD2. With the DNA end fitting TRBJ2-7 better, the J assignment may be wrong. CDR1 SGHRS and CDR2 YFSETQ come from the germline V gene. This CDR3 is 16 amino acids long. CDR3 residues: CASSLGLAGDRYEQYF. In DNA form, the CDR3 reads TGCGCCAGCAGCTTGGGTCTAGCGGGAGACCGCTACGAGCAGTACTTC.

The chain uses TRBV20-1 and TRBJ2-1; the D gene is possibly TRBD2 (6 bases). Germline V gives CDR1 DFQATT, CDR2 SNEGSKA (reference sequence). Deletions cut 0 bases from V and 1 base from J, with 10 bases between. The CDR3 has 15 residues. CDR3 bases: TGCAGTGCTAGAGATCAGGCGGGGTCCTACAATGAGCAGTTCTTC. As protein: CSARDQAGSYNEQFF.

The V call is TRBV7-3, the J call TRBJ2-7, with D perhaps matching TRBD1 (5 bases). Germline CDR1 reads SGHTA; CDR2 reads FQGTGA. With 5 bases removed from V and 5 bases from J, the gap between germline ends came to 16 bases. The CDR3 sequence is 14 residues long. The DNA of the CDR3 is TGTGCCAGCAGCCCCCGGCTAGGGGTCGACGAGCAGTACTTC. Translation: CASSPRLGVDEQYF.

The chain is built from TRBV5-1 and TRBJ1-2, with 9 bases identical to TRBD1. The germline V gene has CDR1 SGHRS and CDR2 YFSETQ. The ends lost 2 bases at V and 7 bases at J; junction bases unmatched: 9. The CDR3 is 15 amino acids. The CDR3 sequence is CASSFARLQGAGYTF. DNA of the CDR3: TGCGCCAGCAGCTTTGCGCGGCTACAGGGGGCTGGCTACACCTTC.

This clonotype was detected a few times. The chain combines TRBV28 with TRBJ2-4; TRBD1 matches 8 bases. CDR1 and CDR2 from the germline V gene are MDHEN and SYDVKM. The CDR3 is 14 amino acids. V was pared by 6 bases and J by 9 bases, with 10 bases of the junction left unmatched. CDR3 residues: CASSLDRVKRIQYF. The CDR3 bases are TGTGCCAGCAGCTTGGACAGGGTTAAACGCATTCAGTACTTC.

The chain links TRBV20-1 to TRBJ2-4; 16 bases map to TRBD2. J gave up 0 bases and V 2 bases, and 10 bases lay outside the gene matches. The CDR3 runs 20 residues. Germline V lookup: CDR1 DFQATT, CDR2 SNEGSKA (reference sequence). The CDR3 DNA sequence: TGCAGTGCTAGATCGGGACTAGCGGGAGGGCCGAAAATAGCCAAAAACATTCAGTACTTC. Translated: CSARSGLAGGPKIAKNIQYF.

The rearrangement uses TRBV9 and TRBJ2-3; 9 bases agree with TRBD1. This CDR3 contains 16 residues. J lost 2 bases, V lost 2 bases, and 6 bases had no gene match. CDR1 and CDR2 from the germline V gene are SGDLS and YYNGEE. The CDR3 loop is CASSVGQGPTTDTQYF. Here the CDR3 DNA reads TGTGCCAGCAGCGTCGGACAGGGGCCCACCACAGATACGCAGTATTTT.

The chain couples TRBV5-4 to TRBJ2-2, with TRBD1 matching 7 bases. The CDR3 has 15 residues. The V segment lost 2 bases and the J segment 5 bases; nucleotides outside the gene matches: 6. Germline-derived CDR1 and CDR2 are SGHNT and YYREEE (reference sequence). The CDR3 is CASSFTGVVTGELFF. CDR3 in DNA: TGTGCCAGCAGCTTTACAGGGGTGGTAACCGGGGAGCTGTTTTTT.

This clonotype occurred once. The rearrangement uses TRBV12-3 or TRBV12-4 and TRBJ2-1; 8 bases align to TRBD2. Trimming took 2 bases from V and 7 from J; bases not matched to a gene: 7. This CDR3 has 15 residues. The CDR3 is CASSLRSGSRNEQFF. Here the CDR3 DNA reads TGTGCCAGCAGTTTAAGGAGCGGGAGTAGGAATGAGCAGTTCTTC.